The 19 T cell receptor beta chains in this list originate from one sample, sequenced in a study of cytomegalovirus exposure and HLA in healthy donors. 13 Jbeta primers and 60 Vbeta primers were used for the PCR. Sequenced by immunoSEQ multiplex PCR; TCRdb stores in-frame clones only, minus some. The data contain some 130,000 clones, roughly 82% of them singletons. The sample consisted of PBMCs. These TCRs come from a male donor in good health and CMV-seropositive.

The chain employs TRBV5-6 and TRBJ2-3, with 8 nucleotides matching TRBD1. With 5 bases clipped from V and 6 bases from J, the junction kept 11 bases outside the gene matches. Germline V CDR1 and CDR2: SGHDT, YYEEEE. The CDR3 loop spans 15 amino acids. CDR3 in amino acids: CASRTDRVRADTQYF. As DNA, the CDR3 is TGTGCCAGCAGAACGGACAGGGTCAGGGCTGATACGCAGTATTTT.

This chain links TRBV7-2 with TRBJ2-1; the match to TRBD2 covers 12 bases. This CDR3 has 17 residues. The V segment lost 5 bases and the J segment 8 bases; nucleotides outside the gene matches: 13. Germline CDR1 reads SGHTA; CDR2 reads FQGNSA. CDR3 loop: CASSPTTSGRLGHEQFF. CDR3 coding DNA: TGTGCCAGCAGCCCGACGACTAGCGGGAGACTCGGCCATGAGCAGTTCTTC. The full variable domain, in which reference TRBV7-2 and TRBJ2-1 provide the parts outside the CDR3, is GAGVSQSPSNKVTEKGKDVELRCDPISGHTALYWYRQSLGQGLEFLIYFQGNSAPDKSGLPSDRFSAERTGGSVSTLTIQRTQQEDSAVYLCASSPTTSGRLGHEQFFGPGTRLTVL.

The gene calls are TRBV27 and TRBJ1-4, with D unresolved. Germline V gene lookup returns CDR1 MNHEY and CDR2 SMNVEV (reference sequence). V gave up 8 bases and J gave up 8 bases, with 15 bases separating them. The CDR3 runs 13 residues. The CDR3 protein is CASAEGRGEKLFF. Written as DNA, the CDR3 is TGTGCCAGCGCGGAGGGAAGAGGAGAAAAACTGTTTTTT.

In its sample, this clone was seen once. The chain links TRBV6-6 to TRBJ2-5; no clear D gene. The V end was cut by 3 bases, the J end by 5 bases, with 4 bases between. Germline V CDR1 and CDR2: MNHNY, SVGAGI (reference sequence). The CDR3 covers 11 residues. The CDR3 DNA reads TGTGCCAGCAGTTATGCGGAGACCCAGTACTTC. Amino acids: CASSYAETQYF.

In its sample, this clone was seen once. This CDR3 is also generated by other DNA sequences in the sample. This chain uses TRBV6-5 with TRBJ1-3; 7 nucleotides match TRBD1. The V gene's germline CDR1 is MNHEY and CDR2 SVGAGI. The CDR3 has 13 amino acids. V shed 6 bases and J 8 bases; nucleotides not matched to a gene: 7. CDR3 sequence: CASSPRTGYTIYF. CDR3 DNA sequence: TGTGCCAGCAGCCCACGGACAGGCTACACCATATATTTT.

The chain is built from TRBV27 and TRBJ1-2, with 7 positions matching TRBD1. Trimming cost V 6 bases and J 3 bases; bases outside gene matches: 10. The CDR3 has 15 amino acids. In germline, CDR1 is MNHEY, CDR2 SMNVEV (reference sequence). The CDR3: CASRGPDRDYYGYTF. As DNA, the CDR3 is TGTGCCAGCAGGGGCCCCGACAGGGACTACTATGGCTACACCTTC.

This clone was detected a few times. The chain joins TRBV30 to TRBJ1-5; D is ambiguous. CDR1 and CDR2 (germline): GTSNPN, SVGIG (reference sequence). V gave up 0 bases and J gave up 1 base, with 4 bases separating them. The CDR3 runs to 13 residues. The CDR3 DNA sequence: TGTGCCTGGAGTGTCGGGAGCAATCAGCCCCAGCATTTT. Encoded protein: CAWSVGSNQPQHF.

The DNA for the CDR3 is TGTGCCAGCAGCTCCCTCCCTAGCGGGTCCCAAGAGACCCAGTACTTC. Translation: CASSSLPSGSQETQYF. The genes are TRBV7-2 and TRBJ2-5; 8 nucleotides match TRBD2. This CDR3 spans 16 amino acids. Germline CDR1 reads SGHTA; CDR2 reads FQGNSA. Germline trimming cut 4 bases from V and 1 base from J; bases unmatched to any gene: 8.

The chain has TRBV28 and TRBJ1-2; D is possibly TRBD1 (6 bases). The V end lost 3 bases, the J end lost 4 bases, and 9 bases lay between the germline ends. Germline V gives CDR1 MDHEN, CDR2 SYDVKM. CDR3 size: 13 residues. CDR3 sequence reads: CASSFPGAYGYTF. The CDR3 nucleotides are TGTGCCAGCAGTTTCCCAGGGGCCTATGGCTACACCTTC.

The chain recombines TRBV2 with TRBJ1-1, with 10 bases that match TRBD1. This CDR3 has 16 amino acids. Germline assignment: CDR1 SNHLY and CDR2 FYNNEI. Losses at the gene ends were 3 bases for V and 4 bases for J; bases not matched to a gene: 8. As DNA, the CDR3 is TGTGCCAGCAGTGACCGGGGACAGGGGAAGGGCACTGAAGCTTTCTTT. Translation: CASSDRGQGKGTEAFF.

This clone was seen more than once but under ten times. The J gene is TRBJ2-3, the V gene TRBV9; TRBD1 might be the D (6 bases). The CDR3 totals 14 residues. Germline CDR1 SGDLS, CDR2 YYNGEE. V was shortened by 5 bases and J by 2 bases, with 12 bases between the two germline ends. DNA of the CDR3: TGTGCCAGCAGTTACGGACAGTACACAGATACGCAGTATTTT. Its translation is CASSYGQYTDTQYF. Using reference TRBV9 and TRBJ2-3 for the parts outside the CDR3, the full variable domain is DSGVTQTPKHLITATGQRVTLRCSPRSGDLSVYWYQQSLDQGLQFLIQYYNGEERAKGNILERFSAQQFPDLHSELNLSSLELGDSALYFCASSYGQYTDTQYFGPGTRLTVL.

CDR3 in DNA: TGTGCCAGCAGCCAAGGTCGACAGCTAGCCTACGAGCAGTACTTC. It is translated as CASSQGRQLAYEQYF. V is TRBV4-2 and J is TRBJ2-7; D is perhaps TRBD1 (5 bases). The germline CDR1 and CDR2 sequences are LGHNA and YNFKEQ. The CDR3 is 15 amino acids. Trimming stripped 1 base from V and 2 bases from J, with 12 bases between.

The chain links TRBV10-3 to TRBJ2-7; 8 bases line up with TRBD2. This CDR3 has 16 residues. After removal of 0 bases from V and 4 bases from J, the junction contained 8 bases not matched to a gene. Looked up from germline, CDR1 is ENHRY and CDR2 is SYGVKD. CDR3 DNA: TGTGCCATCAGTGAGTCCCCAGCGGGAGAGGGGTACGAGCAGTACTTC. Encoded protein: CAISESPAGEGYEQYF.

CDR3 DNA: TGTGCCAGCTCACCGAGTCAGGGGTCACCCTACGAGCAGTACTTC. This sequence encodes CASSPSQGSPYEQYF. The chain is built from TRBV18 and TRBJ2-7, with a possible D match to TRBD1 (6 bases). Deletions cut 3 bases from V and 2 bases from J, with 14 bases between. CDR1 KGHSH and CDR2 LQKENI come from the germline V gene. The CDR3 has 15 amino acids.

This clone was seen only a few times. This chain uses TRBV9 with TRBJ2-3; perhaps TRBD2 as D (6 bases). Germline V lookup: CDR1 SGDLS, CDR2 YYNGEE. This CDR3 region has 14 residues. Deletions cut 0 bases from V and 4 bases from J, with 9 bases between. DNA of the CDR3: TGTGCCAGCAGCGTAGCATCGGGAGCAGATACGCAGTATTTT. Translating gives CASSVASGADTQYF.

This chain joins TRBV5-4 and TRBJ1-3; D uncertain. The V end lost 2 bases, the J end lost 4 bases, and 4 bases lay between the germline ends. From germline, CDR1 is SGHNT and CDR2 YYREEE (reference sequence). The CDR3 sequence is 12 residues long. The CDR3 DNA sequence: TGTGCCAGCAGCTTAGCCGGAAACACCATATATTTT. Translating gives CASSLAGNTIYF.

The V call is TRBV6-1, the J call TRBJ1-2, with D uncertain. The CDR3 extends over 14 amino acids. The V gene's germline CDR1 is MNHNS and CDR2 SASEGT. The V end lost 3 bases, the J end lost 4 bases, and 12 bases lay between the germline ends. CDR3 bases: TGTGCCAGCAGTGAGGGTGACCGGAGCTATGGCTACACCTTC. As protein: CASSEGDRSYGYTF.

This chain connects TRBV4-1 to TRBJ1-5; D ambiguous. The CDR3 is 15 amino acids. CDR1 MGHRA and CDR2 YSYEKL come from the germline V gene. The germline V and J ends were trimmed by 0 bases and 6 bases, with 12 bases remaining between them. CDR3 nucleotide sequence: TGCGCCAGCAGCCAAGATCAGGAGGTCGGTCAGCCCCAGCATTTT. Residues: CASSQDQEVGQPQHF.

This clone was observed a few times. The rearrangement links TRBV12-2 to TRBJ2-7; no check of the table's D call, TRBD2, against the DNA was made. TRBV12-2 is given as a pseudogene. This CDR3 is 14 amino acids long. CDR3: CASRPRASEYEQYF. The DNA for the CDR3 is TGTGCAAGTCGCCCCCGAGCTAGCGAGTACGAGCAGTACTTC.